The clone carrying this T cell receptor (beta chain) was counted ten times or more. The V gene's germline CDR1 is SNHLY and CDR2 FYNNEI. Trimming shortened V by 1 base and J by 1 base, and 5 bases separated the two germline ends. This CDR3 spans 13 amino acids. RNA transcripts served as the template for amplifying TCR beta CDR3 regions. First-round RT-PCR with HTBI primers amplified the TCR CDR3 region. MiXCR, run by TCRdb on the multiplex PCR reads, gives a single entry per CDR3 protein. The data contain about 290,000 distinct CDR3 sequences, 15% of them singletons. These data come from a study of T cells in Graves' hyperthyroidism and ophthalmopathy. Background on the study: Sampling of peripheral blood happened at initial diagnosis, prior to any treatment.

This TCR derives from a woman aged 50 to 65 with Graves' hyperthyroidism that later progressed to Graves' ophthalmopathy. The chain recombines TRBV2 with TRBJ2-7; D is unresolved. The sample consisted of blood. This chain's CDR3 is CASSEDLSYEQYF. As DNA, the CDR3 is TGTGCCAGCAGTGAAGACCTTTCCTACGAGCAGTACTTC.